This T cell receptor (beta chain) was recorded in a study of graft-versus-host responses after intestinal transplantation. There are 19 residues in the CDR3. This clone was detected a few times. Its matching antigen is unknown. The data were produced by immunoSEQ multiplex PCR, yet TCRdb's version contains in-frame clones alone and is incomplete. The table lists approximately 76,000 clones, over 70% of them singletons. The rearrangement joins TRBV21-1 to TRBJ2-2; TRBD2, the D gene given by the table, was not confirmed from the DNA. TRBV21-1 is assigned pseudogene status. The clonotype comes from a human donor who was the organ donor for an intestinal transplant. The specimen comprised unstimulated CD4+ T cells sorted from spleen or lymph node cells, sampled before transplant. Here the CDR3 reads CASSKRRSGGHSNTGELFF. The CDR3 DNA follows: TGTGCCAGCAGCAAAAGAAGGAGCGGGGGGCATTCGAACACCGGGGAGCTGTTTTTT.